One TCR beta chain is described in this entry. Its antigen has not been determined. Base qualities are not at hand, and no much larger clone is one base apart. Read against the paper, the sample's time point label means: baseline before first vaccination. Vaccinee samples were obtained from the UK trials COV001 and COV002, which included a single-blind randomized controlled phase 2/3 trial of AZD1222 (ChAdOx1 nCoV-19) in healthy adults. Trial participant PBMC samples were collected at day 0 and day 28 after the second dose for TCRbeta chain sequencing. The data stem from a study of T cell responses to AZD1222 COVID-19 vaccine (dated by TCRdb to the early 2020s). Regarding the complete study: AZD1222 recipients given second doses at about 4 weeks or at about 12 weeks were pooled, since spike-specific TCR depth and breadth were not found to differ between the two schedules. TCR sequencing was performed for 230 to 250 trial participants, of whom about 200 were given two doses of AZD1222 and around 25 were given two doses of MenACWY control vaccine. Enrollment into the trials was organized by age into subgroups of 18-55, 56-69 and 70-plus years, and those subgroups contained approximately 160, 26 and 62 TCR-sequenced participants, respectively.

The CDR3 regions of human TCRbeta chains were subjected to immunosequencing. The study's processing was this. Repertoire TCRs were checked for matches against a reference library of SARS-CoV-2-specific TCRs that had been generated using the MIRA antigen-specificity platform. Breadth meant the fraction of unique TCRs that were SARS-CoV-2-associated, whereas depth meant the fraction of total T cells that were SARS-CoV-2-associated. Each spike-specific TCR was assigned to its reactive spike region and to a CD4 or CD8 class using the MIRA data. Log10-transformed breadth and depth values were compared by one-way ANOVA with Sidak's multiple comparisons tests. TCRdb provides this immuneACCESS table in a form limited to in-frame rearrangements. Some clones are lacking; in checked studies, under half of them reflect an unresolved V gene, and why the rest are absent is not known. The V and J calls and the clone size are those of that table, but D and trimming were determined from the DNA. A total of 60,000 to 80,000 clones appear in this sample, about 85% of them only once. Roughly 19% of the sample is held by the ten biggest clonotypes.

What the study reported, not specific to this receptor: Reportedly, almost half of the unique spike-specific TCRs recognized epitopes lying outside the regions that are mutated in the B.1.351 and B.1.1.7 variants. Participants were mostly white British and included more females than males, and it was suggested by the authors that clonal diversity may have been underestimated. After two AZD1222 doses, both the breadth and the depth of spike-specific TCRs were significantly higher than at day 0 and than in MenACWY recipients. The 56-69-year group was small, and its depth increase did not reach significance, likely because of low power. Conclusions about previously exposed vaccinees are limited, since just a handful of AZD1222 recipients were seropositive for SARS-CoV-2 at baseline. The vaccine-associated CD4 TCRs covered the entire spike protein, and the dominant responses fell in regions 160-218 and 743-854. Because no day 14 peak-response samples were available, repertoires were characterized only after the peak T cell response.

For CDR1 and CDR2, the germline V gene lists SGHAT and FQNNGV. Ends trimmed: V by 5 bases, J by 8 bases; bases unmatched to a gene: 14. Counted from cysteine to phenylalanine, this CDR3 has 15 amino acids. The DNA shown is the 45-base CDR3, in frame from base 1. The sequence was obtained from an adult in good health. This receptor chain uses TRBV11-2 and TRBJ1-2, and TRBD1 matches 7 of the central bases. The material sequenced was peripheral blood, taken on day 0 of AZD1222 vaccination. The CDR3 here reads CASSPRTGGGGGYTF. The DNA sequence reads TGTGCCAGCAGCCCTCGGACAGGTGGGGGGGGAGGCTACACCTTC. This CDR3, with the reference TRBV11-2 and TRBJ1-2 proteins standing in past its ends, gives the full variable domain EAGVAQSPRYKIIEKRQSVAFWCNPISGHATLYWYQQILGQGPKLLIQFQNNGVVDDSQLPKDRFSAERLKGVDSTLKIQPAKLEDSAVYLCASSPRTGGGGGYTFGSGTRLTVV.